The rows below give T cell receptor beta chains drawn from one sample of a study of blood T cell repertoires in COVID-19. Using immunoSEQ multiplex PCR, the repertoire was profiled, and TCRdb retains in-frame clones only, with some absent. The table has 150,000 to 200,000 clones, approximately 80% seen once. Source material: PBMCs or T cells enriched from blood (not recorded which). These receptors all come from a man between 45 and 60 years old who had recovered from COVID-19. The CDR3 runs from the conserved cysteine through the conserved F or W.

v_call,j_call,cdr3_aa
TRBV21-1,TRBJ2-3,CASSPGLAWSDTQYF
TRBV29-1,TRBJ2-3,CSVDRGTDTQYF
TRBV10-3,TRBJ2-3,CAIQQDSTDTQYF
TRBV18,TRBJ1-4,CASSPVATNEKLFF
TRBV11-2,TRBJ2-5,CASSLGWAVQETQYF
TRBV12-3/TRBV12-4,TRBJ2-1,CASSPGVDEQFF
TRBV5-1,TRBJ2-3,CASRGGQGRTDTQYF
TRBV28,TRBJ2-3,CASNSGRATDTQYF
TRBV7-9,TRBJ2-7,CASSPPGTGFYEQYF
TRBV11-2,TRBJ2-1,CASSTLRENSYNEQFF
TRBV5-1,TRBJ1-1,CASSSGQGIGMNTEAFF
TRBV5-6,TRBJ1-4,CASSFRGQALEKLFF
TRBV10-1,TRBJ2-1,CASSPGLAGNEQFF
TRBV12-1,TRBJ2-2,CTLCRGFSSPNTGELFF
TRBV18,TRBJ2-2,CASSPPDRYTGELFF
TRBV6-1,TRBJ2-7,CASSEDFSYEQYF
TRBV9,TRBJ1-3,CASSDGYPGNTIYF
TRBV5-1,TRBJ2-7,CASSSTPYEQYF
TRBV11-3,TRBJ2-1,CASSARLAGGGNEQFF
TRBV28,TRBJ2-1,CASSDGGLGEFF
TRBV7-2,TRBJ2-7,CASSLGRGYEQYF
TRBV7-3,TRBJ2-1,CASSLRGWNEQFF
TRBV3-1/TRBV3-2,TRBJ2-3,CASSGSWGGITSTDTQYF
TRBV6-5,TRBJ2-3,CASIPGGASTDTQYF